These 11 T cell receptor beta chains originate from one sample sequenced in a study of CD4 T cells in relation to SARS-CoV-2 and coronaviruses. The unexposed donors gave CD4+ T cells in about 2010-2019, prior to COVID-19. CD4+ T cells were isolated from the cells after 10 days of culture. Generated by immunoSEQ multiplex PCR, the TCRdb table keeps only in-frame clones and is missing some. The sample shows tens of thousands of clones, 76% of them seen only once. These receptors have no identified antigens. The sample consisted of CD4+ T cells from PBMCs, cultured in vitro. These receptors originate from a human donor in good health.

The chain couples TRBV30 to TRBJ1-2; D remains unclear. Looked up from germline, CDR1 is GTSNPN and CDR2 is SVGIG (reference sequence). This CDR3 is 13 amino acids long. V was clipped by 0 bases and J by 7 bases, with 12 bases between them. CDR3 sequence: CAWSVSSSRGYTF. DNA of the CDR3: TGTGCCTGGAGTGTGTCGTCCAGTCGTGGCTACACCTTC.

V usage is TRBV30 and J usage is TRBJ2-2; 9 bases fit TRBD1. Per germline, CDR1 GTSNPN and CDR2 SVGIG (reference sequence). This CDR3 is built from 14 residues. V shed 7 bases, J shed 2 bases, and the junction held 5 bases outside the gene matches. The CDR3 sequence is CASPGQGNTGELFF. The DNA of the CDR3 is TGTGCCTCTCCGGGACAGGGCAACACCGGGGAGCTGTTTTTT.

This chain links TRBV3-1 (or the pseudogene TRBV3-2) with TRBJ1-5; the D is unclear. V was trimmed by 0 bases and J by 2 bases, leaving 5 bases between them. The CDR3 sequence is 14 residues long. Germline lookup yields CDR1 LGHDT and CDR2 YNNKEL (reference sequence). CDR3 sequence (DNA): TGTGCCAGCAGCCAAGATCACGGCAATCAGCCCCAGCATTTT. Protein sequence: CASSQDHGNQPQHF.

V usage is TRBV28 and J usage is TRBJ2-7; TRBD1 is a possible D gene (5 bases). The CDR3 loop spans 14 amino acids. Germline lookup yields CDR1 MDHEN and CDR2 SYDVKM. The V end was cut by 7 bases, the J end by 0 bases, with 13 bases between. CDR3 residues: CASTMDTFSYEQYF. The CDR3 DNA reads TGTGCCAGCACTATGGACACGTTCTCCTACGAGCAGTACTTC.

The chain links TRBV5-1 to TRBJ1-1, with 7 nucleotides matching TRBD1. V shed 4 bases and J 0 bases; nucleotides not matched to a gene: 6. The germline gives CDR1 SGHRS, CDR2 YFSETQ. This CDR3 contains 15 residues. CDR3: CASSMTGIMNTEAFF. DNA for the CDR3: TGCGCCAGCAGCATGACAGGGATCATGAACACTGAAGCTTTCTTT.

V is TRBV4-2 and J is TRBJ2-1; D gene uncertain. CDR3 length equals 13 residues. Germline loops: CDR1 LGHNA, CDR2 YNFKEQ. The ends were cut back, 2 bases at V and 9 bases at J, with 11 bases in the middle. The CDR3 protein is CASSQSRAGEQFF. For the CDR3, the DNA is TGTGCCAGCAGCCAATCCCGGGCTGGTGAGCAGTTCTTC.

In this sample, this clone turned up once. The chain joins TRBV2 to TRBJ2-3; D gene uncertain. Germline CDR1 is SNHLY and CDR2 is FYNNEI. The V end was cut by 4 bases, the J end by 1 base, with 9 bases between. This CDR3 is built from 14 residues. CDR3 protein: CASSVIAGTDTQYF. In DNA form, the CDR3 reads TGTGCCAGCAGTGTCATTGCCGGCACAGATACGCAGTATTTT.

This sequence joins TRBV9 and TRBJ2-5; 8 bases map to TRBD1. V lost 3 bases, J lost 5 bases, and 9 bases stayed unmatched. The CDR3 runs to 15 residues. Germline V gene lookup returns CDR1 SGDLS and CDR2 YYNGEE. CDR3 coding DNA: TGTGCCAGCAGCGCGGACAGGGAGTCTGGGGAGACCCAGTACTTC. Protein product: CASSADRESGETQYF. Filled out from reference TRBV9 and TRBJ2-5, the complete variable domain reads DSGVTQTPKHLITATGQRVTLRCSPRSGDLSVYWYQQSLDQGLQFLIQYYNGEERAKGNILERFSAQQFPDLHSELNLSSLELGDSALYFCASSADRESGETQYFGPGTRLLVL.

The genes are TRBV25-1 and TRBJ2-5; perhaps TRBD1 as D (5 bases). The CDR3 extends over 14 amino acids. CDR1 is MGHDK and CDR2 is SYGVNS in the germline V gene. V lost 3 bases, J lost 5 bases, and 13 bases lay in between. CDR3 nucleotides: TGTGCCAGCAGTGATAGGCAGGGTGTCGAGACCCAGTACTTC. It translates to CASSDRQGVETQYF. Full variable domain (remainder filled in from reference TRBV25-1 and TRBJ2-5): EADIYQTPRYLVIGTGKKITLECSQTMGHDKMYWYQQDPGMELHLIHYSYGVNSTEKGDLSSESTVSRIRTEHFPLTLESARPSHTSQYLCASSDRQGVETQYFGPGTRLLVL.

The V call is TRBV27, the J call TRBJ1-5, with unresolved D. Trimming removed 2 bases from V and 7 bases from J, with 9 bases in between. The CDR3 runs to 13 residues. Looked up from germline, CDR1 is MNHEY and CDR2 is SMNVEV (reference sequence). In DNA, the CDR3 is TGTGCCAGCAGTTTAAAGTTATACCAGCCCCAGCATTTT. This translates into CASSLKLYQPQHF.

This chain connects TRBV11-2 to TRBJ2-2, with 7 bases that match TRBD1. Germline V gives CDR1 SGHAT, CDR2 FQNNGV. The V and J ends lost 0 bases and 4 bases, in that order; junction bases with no gene match: 2. CDR3 size: 15 residues. CDR3 DNA: TGTGCCAGCAGCTTAGAGGGACAGACCACCGGGGAGCTGTTTTTT. Amino acid sequence: CASSLEGQTTGELFF.